The clone carrying this TCR beta chain appeared a few times. This record belongs to a study of ipilimumab plus nivolumab after autologous stem cell transplantation. Only in-frame clones appear in the TCRdb table, and some are missing; sequencing was by immunoSEQ multiplex PCR. In the table there are tens of thousands of clones, about 88% of which are singletons. Germline lookup yields CDR1 ENHRY and CDR2 SYGVKD. The CDR3 is made up of 13 amino acids. V shed 3 bases and J shed 8 bases, with 11 bases lying between them. The sample consisted of PBMCs, taken in a trial of ipilimumab plus nivolumab as post-transplant consolidation. The receptor's source is a male donor with multiple myeloma. This rearrangement joins TRBV10-3 to TRBJ2-4; D may be TRBD1 (6 bases). The CDR3 DNA sequence: TGTGCCATCAGTGACGTGACAGGCCACATTCAGTACTTC. It is translated as CAISDVTGHIQYF.